These 20 T cell receptor beta chains originate from one sample sequenced in a study of shared clonotypes between healthy human individuals. The data were produced by immunoSEQ multiplex PCR, yet TCRdb's version contains in-frame clones alone and is incomplete. Found here are about 2.4 million clones, approximately 92% of them singletons; the top ten hold roughly 0.13%. The sample was naive CD4+ T cells sorted from blood. Described subset: CD45RA+ positively selected. Receptor source: a man between 18 and 29 years old in good health.

The chain carries TRBV28 and TRBJ1-1, with D unresolved. Trimming took off 10 bases at V and 10 bases at J, with 19 bases between the two ends. The CDR3 sequence is 12 residues long. Germline CDR1 is MDHEN and CDR2 is SYDVKM. The CDR3 coding sequence is TGTGCCATTACGAGAAAGGGCGGGTTAGCTTTCTTT. This codes for CAITRKGGLAFF. Variable domain in full (rest from reference TRBV28 and TRBJ1-1): DVKVTQSSRYLVKRTGEKVFLECVQDMDHENMFWYRQDPGLGLRLIYFSYDVKMKEKGDIPEGYSVSREKKERFSLILESASTNQTSMYLCAITRKGGLAFFGQGTRLTVV.

V gene TRBV30 combines with J gene TRBJ1-4; D might be TRBD1 (6 bases). The CDR3 length is 13 residues. V was cut by 4 bases and J by 5 bases, with 11 bases left in between. From germline, CDR1 is GTSNPN and CDR2 SVGIG (reference sequence). The CDR3 coding sequence is TGTGCCTGGATTGGCAGGGGAAATGAAAAACTGTTTTTT. Residues: CAWIGRGNEKLFF.

The chain recombines TRBV18 with TRBJ2-1; 10 positions agree with TRBD1. The germline CDR1 and CDR2 sequences are KGHSH and LQKENI. With 1 base clipped from V and 7 bases from J, the junction kept 1 base outside the gene matches. The CDR3 consists of 14 residues. The CDR3 coding sequence is TGTGCCAGCTCACCACGGACAGGGGGGAATGAGCAGTTCTTC. Its translation: CASSPRTGGNEQFF.

Only one count was recorded for this clone. The rearrangement uses TRBV6-5 and TRBJ2-7; D gene uncertain. V was trimmed by 6 bases and J by 2 bases, leaving 8 bases between them. CDR3 length: 12 residues. Germline V gives CDR1 MNHEY, CDR2 SVGAGI. The CDR3 here is CASRNTAYEQYF. The DNA of the CDR3 is TGTGCCAGCAGAAACACAGCCTACGAGCAGTACTTC.

A note on this clone: The same CDR3 arises from other DNA sequences in this sample as well. Here the CDR3 DNA reads TGTGCCAGCAGCTTAGCGGGGGGGAACACCGGGGAGCTGTTTTTT. Translating gives CASSLAGGNTGELFF. The J gene is TRBJ2-2, the V gene TRBV6-5, with TRBD2 matching 10 bases. Germline CDR1 and CDR2: MNHEY and SVGAGI. This CDR3 comprises 15 residues. Losses at the gene ends were 6 bases for V and 1 base for J; bases not matched to a gene: 2.

A word on this clone: Additional DNA sequences in this sample encode the identical CDR3. CDR3 protein: CASSLDRVANEQYF. The CDR3 DNA sequence: TGCGCCAGCAGCTTGGACAGGGTGGCAAACGAGCAGTACTTC. V usage is TRBV5-1 and J usage is TRBJ2-7; perhaps TRBD1 as D (6 bases). CDR1 and CDR2 (germline): SGHRS, YFSETQ. The CDR3 is 14 amino acids. The V end lost 0 bases, the J end lost 5 bases, and 12 bases lay between the germline ends.

Concerning this clone: At one of its ends the junction is not consistent with the germline gene, which may arise from a read error. Other DNA sequences of this sample code for an identical CDR3. V gene TRBV7-7 combines with J gene TRBJ2-1; 11 bases are a match to TRBD2. Germline V gene lookup returns CDR1 SSHAT and CDR2 FNYEAQ (reference sequence). The CDR3 length is 16 residues. The CDR3 bases are TGTGCTAGCAGCCCGGGGACTAGCGGCTCCTACAATGAGCAGTTCTTC. This encodes CASSPGTSGSYNEQFF.

The J gene is TRBJ2-1, the V gene TRBV7-6; 8 nucleotides match TRBD1. The V gene end was trimmed by 1 base and the J gene end by 9 bases; junction bases not matched to a gene: 8. CDR3 length equals 15 residues. Per the germline V gene, CDR1 is SGHVS and CDR2 is FNYEAQ. CDR3 in DNA: TGTGCCAGCAGCTTAGTCAGGGGGCGCTGGGCTGAGCAGTTCTTC. Its protein product is CASSLVRGRWAEQFF. The full variable domain, with the rest looked up from reference TRBV7-6 and TRBJ2-1, is GAGVSQSPRYKVTKRGQDVALRCDPISGHVSLYWYRQALGQGPEFLTYFNYEAQQDKSGLPNDRFSAERPEGSISTLTIQRTEQRDSAMYRCASSLVRGRWAEQFFGPGTRLTVL.

The chain couples TRBV29-1 to TRBJ1-3, with unresolved D. V lost 0 bases, J lost 4 bases, and 7 bases lay in between. Germline V gives CDR1 SQVTM, CDR2 ANQGSEA. CDR3 length: 13 residues. CDR3 amino acids: CSVEEGFGNTIYF. As DNA, the CDR3 is TGCAGCGTTGAAGAGGGCTTCGGAAACACCATATATTTT.

This clone appeared once. The chain employs TRBV5-1 and TRBJ2-5, with D unresolved. The CDR3 is 12 residues long. The germline V gene has CDR1 SGHRS and CDR2 YFSETQ. Deletions cut 4 bases from V and 4 bases from J, with 8 bases between. The CDR3 protein is CASSGYTETQYF. The CDR3 nucleotides are TGCGCCAGCAGCGGTTACACAGAGACCCAGTACTTC.

V gene TRBV10-3 combines with J gene TRBJ2-3; perhaps TRBD2 as D (6 bases). The CDR3 contains 12 residues. The germline CDR1 and CDR2 sequences are ENHRY and SYGVKD. The V end was cut by 4 bases, the J end by 6 bases, with 8 bases between. CDR3 bases: TGTGCCATCAGTGTGCTAGCGGATACGCAGTATTTT. Its protein product is CAISVLADTQYF.

This chain connects TRBV6-5 to TRBJ1-5, with D perhaps matching TRBD1 (5 bases). The CDR3 is made up of 15 amino acids. Between the trimmed V and J ends, which lost 5 bases and 2 bases, there was a span of 13 bases. From germline, CDR1 is MNHEY and CDR2 SVGAGI. CDR3 sequence (DNA): TGTGCCAGCAGTGCCGCAGGGCCGGGCAATCAGCCCCAGCATTTT. Encoded protein: CASSAAGPGNQPQHF.

This clone appeared a few times. CDR3 region: CASSSHRVETEAFF. Written as DNA, the CDR3 is TGTGCCAGCAGTTCACACAGGGTAGAAACTGAAGCTTTCTTT. This sequence joins TRBV6-6 and TRBJ1-1, with D perhaps matching TRBD1 (6 bases). This CDR3 contains 14 residues. Germline V gene lookup returns CDR1 MNHNY and CDR2 SVGAGI (reference sequence). The V end was cut by 4 bases, the J end by 5 bases, with 14 bases between.

This chain uses TRBV4-2 with TRBJ2-5; TRBD2 agrees at 9 bases. The CDR3 loop spans 15 amino acids. Germline CDR1 and CDR2: LGHNA and YNFKEQ. V was pared by 5 bases and J by 1 base, with 5 bases of the junction left unmatched. CDR3 sequence: CASSAASGVQETQYF. The CDR3 nucleotides are TGTGCCAGCAGCGCGGCTAGCGGGGTCCAAGAGACCCAGTACTTC.

This chain uses TRBV18 with TRBJ2-5; D is tentatively TRBD1 or TRBD2 (5 bases each). The germline V and J ends were trimmed by 4 bases and 5 bases, with 20 bases remaining between them. This CDR3 comprises 16 residues. CDR1 is KGHSH, CDR2 LQKENI, per germline. CDR3 residues: CASSQSTGTLGETQYF. In nucleotides, the CDR3 is TGTGCCAGCTCACAGAGTACCGGGACCCTCGGGGAGACCCAGTACTTC.

This clone appeared once. Other nucleotide sequences in the sample specify the same CDR3. V is TRBV18 and J is TRBJ2-7, with no clear D. CDR3 length: 13 residues. Germline CDR1 reads KGHSH; CDR2 reads LQKENI. Trimming pared 3 bases from V and 2 bases from J, leaving 8 bases between. In DNA form, the CDR3 reads TGTGCCAGCTCACCTGGTCGGGCCTACGAGCAGTACTTC. Protein product: CASSPGRAYEQYF.

This sequence joins TRBV6-1 and TRBJ2-1, with D tentatively TRBD1 (5 bases). CDR3 length: 15 residues. Trimming removed 3 bases from V and 2 bases from J, with 11 bases in between. The germline gives CDR1 MNHNS, CDR2 SASEGT. CDR3 in amino acids: CASSDTGYAYNEQFF. CDR3 nucleotides: TGTGCCAGCAGTGATACAGGATATGCCTACAATGAGCAGTTCTTC.

The chain couples TRBV7-8 to TRBJ2-7; D unclear. The CDR3 covers 14 residues. Germline CDR1 is SGHVS and CDR2 is FQNEAQ. Trimming took 0 bases from V and 4 from J, leaving 10 bases between them. The CDR3 DNA reads TGTGCCAGCAGCTTAGCCCATTCAGATTACGAGCAGTACTTC. It yields the protein CASSLAHSDYEQYF.

V and J are TRBV7-2 and TRBJ1-2; 7 bases align to TRBD1. CDR1 is SGHTA, CDR2 FQGNSA, per germline. J was trimmed by 2 bases and V by 2 bases; bases with no gene match: 5. The CDR3 runs to 15 residues. CDR3 protein: CASSLKGAGNYGYTF. The CDR3 nucleotides read TGTGCCAGCAGCTTAAAGGGGGCAGGGAACTATGGCTACACCTTC.

The V gene is TRBV6-1, the J gene TRBJ1-6; a possible D gene is TRBD1 (6 bases). Germline assignment: CDR1 MNHNS and CDR2 SASEGT. Trimming shortened V by 2 bases and J by 10 bases, and 15 bases separated the two germline ends. The CDR3 is made up of 15 amino acids. CDR3 sequence (DNA): TGTGCCAGCAGTGAATCTTTCGGGGGCGGATCACCCCTCCACTTT. It yields the protein CASSESFGGGSPLHF.